This TCR beta chain is from a study of T cell repertoires in cytomegalovirus infection. Looking at the study overall: Epitope selection comprised recently identified HLA-C-restricted CMV epitopes and well-studied HLA-B-restricted CMV epitopes.

With respect to this clonotype: The antigen is unknown.

The junction had 11 bases not matched to a gene; V was cut back by 7 bases and J by 3 bases. From germline, CDR1 is LNHDA and CDR2 SQIVND (reference sequence). The CDR3 is 15 amino acids. Each CDR3 protein is one row after TCRdb ran MiXCR on the reads. The sample records hundreds of thousands of distinct CDR3 sequences, approximately 31% being singletons. The source material was cultured CD8+ T cells from PBMCs, sampled from culture after CMV antigen stimulation. This receptor was identified in a human donor in good health (CMV status not recorded). Some clones in this sample may be carry-over from other donors' samples. This chain joins TRBV19 and TRBJ1-1; 7 bases line up with TRBD1. CDR3 sequence reads: CASTTGTAVDTEAFF. DNA for the CDR3: TGTGCCAGTACCACTGGGACAGCCGTCGACACTGAAGCTTTCTTT.